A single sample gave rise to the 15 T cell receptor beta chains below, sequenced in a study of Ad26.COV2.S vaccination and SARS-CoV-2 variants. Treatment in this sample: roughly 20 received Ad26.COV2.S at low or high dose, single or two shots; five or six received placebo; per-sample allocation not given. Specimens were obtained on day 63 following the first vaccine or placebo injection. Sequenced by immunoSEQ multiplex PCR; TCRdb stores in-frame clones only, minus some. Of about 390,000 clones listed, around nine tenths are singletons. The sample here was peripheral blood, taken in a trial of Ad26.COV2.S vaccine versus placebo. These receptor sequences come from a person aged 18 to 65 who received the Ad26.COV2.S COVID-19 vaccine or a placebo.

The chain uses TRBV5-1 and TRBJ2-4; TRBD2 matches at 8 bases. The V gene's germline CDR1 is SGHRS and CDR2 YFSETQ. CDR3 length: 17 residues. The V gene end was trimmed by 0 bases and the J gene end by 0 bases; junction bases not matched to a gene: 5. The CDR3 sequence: CASSLDSGGVAKNIQYF. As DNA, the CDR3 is TGCGCCAGCAGCTTGGACTCCGGGGGGGTAGCCAAAAACATTCAGTACTTC.

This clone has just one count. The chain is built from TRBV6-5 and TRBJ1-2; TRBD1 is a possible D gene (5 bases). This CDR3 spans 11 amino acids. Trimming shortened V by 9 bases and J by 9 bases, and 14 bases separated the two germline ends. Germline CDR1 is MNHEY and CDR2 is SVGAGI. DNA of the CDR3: TGTGCCAGTCTCGAGGGGTATCGCTACACCTTC. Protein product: CASLEGYRYTF.

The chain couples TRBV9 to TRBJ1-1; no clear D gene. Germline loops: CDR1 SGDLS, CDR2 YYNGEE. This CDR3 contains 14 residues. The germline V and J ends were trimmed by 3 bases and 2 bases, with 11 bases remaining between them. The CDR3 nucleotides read TGTGCCAGCAGCGCCCACGCAGTTAACACTGAAGCTTTCTTT. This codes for CASSAHAVNTEAFF.

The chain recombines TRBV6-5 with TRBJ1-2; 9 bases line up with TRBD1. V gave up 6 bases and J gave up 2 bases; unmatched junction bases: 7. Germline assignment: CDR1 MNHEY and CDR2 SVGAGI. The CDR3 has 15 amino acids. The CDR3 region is CASRVEQGANYGYTF. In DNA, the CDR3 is TGTGCCAGCAGGGTTGAACAGGGGGCAAACTATGGCTACACCTTC.

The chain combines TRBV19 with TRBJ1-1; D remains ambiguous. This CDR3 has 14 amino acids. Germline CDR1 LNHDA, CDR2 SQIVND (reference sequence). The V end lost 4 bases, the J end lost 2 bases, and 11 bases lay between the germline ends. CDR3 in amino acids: CASSNPNINTEAFF. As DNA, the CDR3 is TGTGCCAGTAGTAATCCCAATATCAACACTGAAGCTTTCTTT.

The CDR3 spells CAWSNRLTDTQYF. Written as DNA, the CDR3 is TGTGCCTGGAGTAACAGGCTCACAGATACGCAGTATTTT. V and J are TRBV30 and TRBJ2-3, with D tentatively TRBD1 (5 bases). Germline loops: CDR1 GTSNPN, CDR2 SVGIG (reference sequence). V lost 2 bases to trimming and J lost 2 bases, with 8 bases between them. This CDR3 has 13 residues.

The CDR3 nucleotides read TGCAGCGCCCGAGGGAGGGACACCGGGGAGCTGTTTTTT. The encoded protein is CSARGRDTGELFF. V usage is TRBV29-1 and J usage is TRBJ2-2; TRBD2 matches 7 bases. The CDR3 length is 13 residues. J gave up 3 bases and V 7 bases, and 5 bases lay outside the gene matches. Looked up from germline, CDR1 is SQVTM and CDR2 is ANQGSEA.

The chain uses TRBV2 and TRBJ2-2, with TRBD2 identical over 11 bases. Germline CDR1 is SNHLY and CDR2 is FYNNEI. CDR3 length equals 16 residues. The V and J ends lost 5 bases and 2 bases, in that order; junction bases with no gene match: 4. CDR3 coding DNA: TGTGCCAGCAGTTTTACTAGCGGGGGAAACACCGGGGAGCTGTTTTTT. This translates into CASSFTSGGNTGELFF.

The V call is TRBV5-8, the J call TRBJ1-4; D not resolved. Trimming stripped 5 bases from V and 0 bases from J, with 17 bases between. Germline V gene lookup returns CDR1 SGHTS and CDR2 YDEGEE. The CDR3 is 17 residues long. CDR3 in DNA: TGTGCCAGCAGGAAGAACAGTTGGTACGCAACTAATGAAAAACTGTTTTTT. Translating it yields CASRKNSWYATNEKLFF. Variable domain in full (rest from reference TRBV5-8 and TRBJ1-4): EAGVTQSPTHLIKTRGQQATLRCSPISGHTSVYWYQQALGLGLQFLLWYDEGEERNRGNFPPRFSGRQFPNYSSELNVNALELEDSALYLCASRKNSWYATNEKLFFGSGTQLSVL.

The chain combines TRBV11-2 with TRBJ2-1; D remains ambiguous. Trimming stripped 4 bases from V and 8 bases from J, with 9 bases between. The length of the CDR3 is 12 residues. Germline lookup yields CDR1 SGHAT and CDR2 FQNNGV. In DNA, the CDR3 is TGTGCCAGCAGCTCTTCTTACGATGAGCAGTTCTTC. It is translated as CASSSSYDEQFF.

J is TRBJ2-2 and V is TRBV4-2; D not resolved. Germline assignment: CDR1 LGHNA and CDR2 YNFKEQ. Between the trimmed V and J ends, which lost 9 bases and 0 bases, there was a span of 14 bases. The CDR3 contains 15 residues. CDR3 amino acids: CASSVQRSNTGELFF. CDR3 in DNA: TGTGCCAGTTCAGTTCAGCGCTCGAACACCGGGGAGCTGTTTTTT.

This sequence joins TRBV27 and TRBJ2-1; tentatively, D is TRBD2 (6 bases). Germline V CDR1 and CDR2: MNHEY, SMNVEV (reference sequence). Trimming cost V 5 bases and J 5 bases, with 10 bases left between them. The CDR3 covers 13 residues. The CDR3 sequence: CASSLGRNNEQFF. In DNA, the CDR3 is TGTGCCAGCAGTCTAGGGAGGAACAATGAGCAGTTCTTC.

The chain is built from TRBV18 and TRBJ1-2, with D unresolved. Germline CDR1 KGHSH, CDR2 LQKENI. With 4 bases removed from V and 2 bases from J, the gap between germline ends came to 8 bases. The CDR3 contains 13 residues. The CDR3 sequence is CASSLTENYGYTF. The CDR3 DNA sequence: TGTGCCAGCTCACTTACAGAGAACTATGGCTACACCTTC.

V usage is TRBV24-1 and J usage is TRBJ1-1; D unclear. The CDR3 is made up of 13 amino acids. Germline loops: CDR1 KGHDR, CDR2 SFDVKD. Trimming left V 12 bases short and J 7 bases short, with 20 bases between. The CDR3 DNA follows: TGTGCCCGTCCCTCGGGCAATTTGAATGAAGCTTTCTTT. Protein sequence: CARPSGNLNEAFF.

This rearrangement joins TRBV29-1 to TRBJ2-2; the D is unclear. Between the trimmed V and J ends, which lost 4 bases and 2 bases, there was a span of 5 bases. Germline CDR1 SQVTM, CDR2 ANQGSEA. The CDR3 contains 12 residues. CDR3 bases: TGCAGCGTTGCAGGAAACACCGGGGAGCTGTTTTTT. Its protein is CSVAGNTGELFF.